Each of the 21 T cell receptor beta chains below was sequenced from the same sample in a study of shared clonotypes between healthy human individuals (dated by TCRdb to the early 2020s). The receptor library was made with the immunoSEQ multiplex PCR assay. TCRdb mirrors the immuneACCESS table, restricted to in-frame sequences. Some clones are absent from its copies; in checked studies, under half trace to an unresolved V gene, and the reason for the others is unknown. The sample contains 400,000 to 600,000 clones, 60% to 80% of them found a single time. Approximately 12% of the sample belongs to the ten largest clones. Sequences were obtained from PBMCs. The receptors originated from a woman aged 40 to 55 in good health. Some clones in this sample may be carry-over from other donors' samples.

This clone was observed once. CDR3: CAWSVGRSGYEQYF. The CDR3 DNA sequence: TGTGCCTGGAGTGTAGGCAGGTCGGGCTACGAGCAGTACTTC. This chain links TRBV30 with TRBJ2-5; D uncertain. The last part of the DNA fits TRBJ2-7 better; the J call may be wrong. The CDR3 covers 14 residues. Germline V CDR1 and CDR2: GTSNPN, SVGIG (reference sequence).

This chain joins TRBV11-2 and TRBJ2-3; 10 bases fit TRBD2. The CDR3 is made up of 17 amino acids. Germline V gene sequence: CDR1 SGHAT, CDR2 FQNNGV. With 2 bases clipped from V and 4 bases from J, the junction kept 9 bases outside the gene matches. The CDR3 loop is CASSLWASGSAADTQYF. CDR3 nucleotide sequence: TGTGCCAGCAGCTTATGGGCTAGCGGGAGTGCCGCAGATACGCAGTATTTT.

The chain recombines TRBV5-1 with TRBJ2-7, with 8 nucleotides matching TRBD1. Germline lookup yields CDR1 SGHRS and CDR2 YFSETQ. Trimming removed 9 bases from V and 3 bases from J; junction bases left unmatched: 11. This CDR3 contains 14 residues. CDR3 in DNA: TGCGCCACATCACTGCAGGGGGCGTTCTACGAGCAGTACTTC. Its translation is CATSLQGAFYEQYF.

In this sample, this clone turned up a few times. The V gene is TRBV10-1, the J gene TRBJ2-1, with 7 bases matching TRBD2. V lost 2 bases and J lost 7; bases outside the gene matches: 11. The germline V gene has CDR1 WNHNN and CDR2 SYGVQD (reference sequence). The CDR3 has 16 residues. The DNA of the CDR3 is TGCGCCAGCAGTGAGCGAGCGGGATACCCCCTGAATGAGCAGTTCTTC. It encodes CASSERAGYPLNEQFF.

This chain links TRBV5-6 with TRBJ1-3, with D unresolved. Germline V gives CDR1 SGHDT, CDR2 YYEEEE. Between the trimmed V and J ends, which lost 4 bases and 0 bases, there was a span of 11 bases. The CDR3 consists of 15 residues. The CDR3 DNA is TGTGCCAGCAGCGGAGCAAGCAACTCTGGAAACACCATATATTTT. Encoded protein: CASSGASNSGNTIYF.

This rearrangement joins TRBV5-1 to TRBJ2-1, with D perhaps TRBD1 or TRBD2 (6 bases each). The CDR3 sequence is 17 residues long. Germline values: CDR1 SGHRS, CDR2 YFSETQ. V was cut by 0 bases and J by 0 bases, with 13 bases left in between. In nucleotides, the CDR3 is TGCGCCAGCAGCTTGGCCCGGGGGCCCCGCTCCTACAATGAGCAGTTCTTC. It is translated as CASSLARGPRSYNEQFF.

The CDR3 sequence: CASSVADGFQETQYF. The CDR3 DNA reads TGTGCCAGCAGCGTAGCTGATGGGTTCCAAGAGACCCAGTACTTC. The chain combines TRBV9 with TRBJ2-5; no reliable D call. V lost 0 bases and J lost 1, with 10 bases in between. The CDR3 has 15 amino acids. Germline V gives CDR1 SGDLS, CDR2 YYNGEE.

CDR3 region: CASRSRAYEQYF. CDR3 nucleotides: TGTGCCAGCAGAAGTAGGGCCTACGAGCAGTACTTC. The rearrangement joins TRBV2 to TRBJ2-7, with D unresolved. Germline CDR1 reads SNHLY; CDR2 reads FYNNEI. This CDR3 is 12 amino acids long. V was clipped by 6 bases and J by 2 bases, with 8 bases between them.

The chain couples TRBV19 to TRBJ1-2; the D gene is possibly TRBD1 (6 bases). The CDR3 loop spans 15 amino acids. The V gene's germline CDR1 is LNHDA and CDR2 SQIVND (reference sequence). V lost 5 bases and J 0 bases, leaving 13 bases between the germline ends. CDR3 DNA: TGTGCCAGTAGTCTCTACAGGGAAGCTAACTATGGCTACACCTTC. Protein: CASSLYREANYGYTF.

The chain joins TRBV5-6 to TRBJ2-2, with D possibly being TRBD2 (6 bases). Trimming left V 2 bases short and J 5 bases short, with 13 bases between. This CDR3 has 15 amino acids. Germline lookup yields CDR1 SGHDT and CDR2 YYEEEE. The CDR3, as DNA: TGTGCCAGCAGCTTTAGCGGCGAGGGTACCGGGGAGCTGTTTTTT. It encodes CASSFSGEGTGELFF.

The chain is built from TRBV18 and TRBJ1-4, with D perhaps matching TRBD1 (6 bases). The CDR3 contains 18 residues. CDR1 and CDR2 from the germline V gene are KGHSH and LQKENI. V lost 3 bases to trimming and J lost 0 bases, with 17 bases between them. CDR3 protein: CASSPGQSLLSTNEKLFF. As DNA, the CDR3 is TGTGCCAGCTCACCCGGACAGAGCTTACTTTCAACTAATGAAAAACTGTTTTTT.

This clone was counted a single time. The chain uses TRBV5-1 and TRBJ2-3, with D hard to call. With 4 bases removed from V and 0 bases from J, the gap between germline ends came to 6 bases. The CDR3 totals 13 residues. Germline V CDR1 and CDR2: SGHRS, YFSETQ. CDR3 bases: TGCGCCAGCAGCGTTGGGAGCACAGATACGCAGTATTTT. This gives the protein CASSVGSTDTQYF. The whole variable domain, remainder taken from reference TRBV5-1 and TRBJ2-3, is KAGVTQTPRYLIKTRGQQVTLSCSPISGHRSVSWYQQTPGQGLQFLFEYFSETQRNKGNFPGRFSGRQFSNSRSEMNVSTLELGDSALYLCASSVGSTDTQYFGPGTRLTVL.

The chain joins TRBV6-5 to TRBJ2-2, with 9 positions matching TRBD1. The CDR3 consists of 15 residues. Trimming cost V 6 bases and J 1 base; bases outside gene matches: 3. Germline loops: CDR1 MNHEY, CDR2 SVGAGI. This CDR3 reads CASRGDRVNTGELFF. CDR3 nucleotide sequence: TGTGCCAGCAGAGGGGACAGGGTGAACACCGGGGAGCTGTTTTTT.

The chain employs TRBV9 and TRBJ2-1; D tentatively fits TRBD1 or TRBD2 (6 bases each). The V end lost 2 bases, the J end lost 1 base, and 13 bases lay between the germline ends. Germline V gene sequence: CDR1 SGDLS, CDR2 YYNGEE. This CDR3 contains 16 residues. The CDR3: CASSVGGQGSYNEQFF. CDR3 in DNA: TGTGCCAGCAGCGTTGGGGGGCAGGGGTCCTACAATGAGCAGTTCTTC.

The genes are TRBV5-4 and TRBJ2-2; D remains ambiguous. The V gene lost 10 bases and the J gene lost 4 bases, with 11 bases spanning the gap. The CDR3 sequence is 12 residues long. Germline values: CDR1 SGHNT, CDR2 YYREEE (reference sequence). The CDR3 protein is CASASSTGELFF. CDR3 bases: TGTGCCTCAGCGAGCTCCACCGGGGAGCTGTTTTTT.

This chain uses TRBV5-1 with TRBJ2-3, with D possibly matching TRBD2 (5 bases). Trimming cost V 4 bases and J 4 bases, with 10 bases left between them. The CDR3 is made up of 13 amino acids. Germline V gives CDR1 SGHRS, CDR2 YFSETQ. The CDR3 DNA follows: TGCGCCAGCAGCCACGGAGGCGCAGATACGCAGTATTTT. Residues: CASSHGGADTQYF. Full variable domain (rest looked up from reference TRBV5-1 and TRBJ2-3): KAGVTQTPRYLIKTRGQQVTLSCSPISGHRSVSWYQQTPGQGLQFLFEYFSETQRNKGNFPGRFSGRQFSNSRSEMNVSTLELGDSALYLCASSHGGADTQYFGPGTRLTVL.

The CDR3 here is CASTGRASYNEQFF. CDR3 DNA sequence: TGTGCCAGCACCGGGAGGGCCTCCTACAATGAGCAGTTCTTC. The chain joins TRBV27 to TRBJ2-1; 8 nucleotides line up with TRBD2. The CDR3 covers 14 residues. The germline gives CDR1 MNHEY, CDR2 SMNVEV (reference sequence). V was clipped by 7 bases and J by 0 bases; unmatched bases: 2.

The V call is TRBV2, the J call TRBJ2-7; D not resolved. The CDR3 is 15 amino acids. Deletions cut 1 base from V and 2 bases from J, with 12 bases between. In germline, CDR1 is SNHLY, CDR2 FYNNEI. The CDR3 is CASSEVVRIAYEQYF. CDR3 coding DNA: TGTGCCAGCAGTGAAGTGGTCCGGATTGCCTACGAGCAGTACTTC.

The J gene is TRBJ2-7, the V gene TRBV7-6, with 10 bases aligning to TRBD1. This CDR3 spans 14 amino acids. Germline V CDR1 and CDR2: SGHVS, FNYEAQ. V lost 5 bases, J lost 4 bases, and 5 bases stayed unmatched. The CDR3 nucleotides read TGTGCCAGCAGCCCGGGACAGGGGTATTACGAGCAGTACTTC. Residues: CASSPGQGYYEQYF.

This clone was recorded once. This rearrangement joins TRBV4-2 to TRBJ2-5; 15 bases align to TRBD2. V shed 1 base and J 5 bases; nucleotides not matched to a gene: 5. CDR1 LGHNA and CDR2 YNFKEQ come from the germline V gene. CDR3 length equals 17 residues. The CDR3 region is CASSQGTSGRVVETQYF. For the CDR3, the DNA is TGTGCCAGCAGCCAAGGGACTAGCGGGAGGGTGGTTGAGACCCAGTACTTC.

The CDR3 nucleotides read TGTGCCAGCACATCTAATGTTCGGGACCGTCATACGCCGTACTTC. This codes for CASTSNVRDRHTPYF. The rearrangement links TRBV5-6 to TRBJ2-7; D assignment may be TRBD1 or TRBD2 (5 bases each). CDR3 length: 15 amino acids. V dropped 6 bases and J dropped 12 bases, with 28 bases sitting between them. Germline lookup yields CDR1 SGHDT and CDR2 YYEEEE.